A selection of T cell receptor beta chains follows, all from one sample in a study of blood T cells in healthy people across ages. MiXCR was run by TCRdb on the 5' RACE reads, yielding one entry per CDR3 protein. The sample has more than 700,000 distinct CDR3 sequences, 46% seen once. The sequenced sample consisted of blood. The receptors derive from an elderly man in good health. Both conserved end residues are part of each CDR3. Each record gives: D gene, clone size, V gene, J gene, CDR3 protein, CDR3 DNA. A D gene is named only where the DNA matches it firmly. For some rows the clone size is stated as once, few or many, or as a class when expanded; others skip it.

>TRBD2|many|TRBV5-1|TRBJ2-3
CASSVLADLTDTQYF
TGCGCCAGCAGCGTACTAGCGGACCTCACAGATACGCAGTATTTT
>NA|NA|TRBV27|TRBJ1-5
CASSPRLGWNQPQHF
TGTGCCAGCAGTCCCAGACTAGGATGGAATCAGCCCCAGCATTTT
>NA|NA|TRBV9|TRBJ2-7
CASSVGLGSSYEQYF
TGTGCCAGCAGCGTAGGTTTGGGGAGCTCCTACGAGCAGTACTTC
>NA|many|TRBV5-5|TRBJ2-3
CASSLEGGSTDTQYF
TGTGCCAGCAGCTTGGAAGGCGGGAGCACAGATACGCAGTATTTT
>NA|NA|TRBV7-6|TRBJ2-5
CASSLEGGAETQYF
TGTGCCAGCAGCTTAGAGGGGGGCGCGGAGACCCAGTACTTC
>NA|NA|TRBV20-1|TRBJ1-2
CSARNDGWGSYGYTF
TGCAGTGCTAGGAATGATGGATGGGGCAGCTATGGCTACACCTTC
>TRBD2|NA|TRBV20-1|TRBJ2-7
CSAPHPRLAGGLFGEQYF
TGCAGTGCGCCGCATCCGAGACTAGCGGGAGGGCTTTTTGGAGAGCAGTACTTC
>NA|NA|TRBV29-1|TRBJ2-3
CSVELAMSTDTQYF
TGCAGCGTTGAGCTAGCTATGAGCACAGATACGCAGTATTTT
>TRBD2|NA|TRBV29-1|TRBJ2-2
CSVEAGRNTGELFF
TGCAGCGTCGAAGCGGGAAGGAACACCGGGGAGCTGTTTTTT
>TRBD2|NA|TRBV5-1|TRBJ2-1
CASRSTPTSGTYNEQFF
TGCGCCAGCAGATCCACCCCGACTAGCGGGACCTACAATGAGCAGTTCTTC
>NA|few|TRBV28|TRBJ2-5
CASTGQNQETQYF
TGTGCCAGCACCGGACAAAACCAAGAGACCCAGTACTTC
>TRBD2|NA|TRBV25-1|TRBJ2-5
CASSELSGGALKTQYF
TGTGCCAGCAGTGAACTTAGCGGGGGGGCCTTAAAGACCCAGTACTTC
>TRBD2|few|TRBV20-1|TRBJ2-4
CSARRGSGRVEQYF
TGCAGTGCTAGAAGGGGTAGCGGGAGGGTAGAGCAGTACTTC
>TRBD2|few|TRBV12-3/TRBV12-4|TRBJ2-5
CASSPGTSGSGETQYF
TGTGCCAGCAGTCCCGGGACTAGCGGGAGCGGAGAGACCCAGTACTTC
>TRBD2|NA|TRBV3-1|TRBJ2-7
CASSQPLAGDYNEQYF
TGTGCCAGCAGCCAACCCCTAGCGGGAGATTACAATGAGCAGTACTTC
>NA|NA|TRBV5-5|TRBJ2-5
CASRSTQETQYF
TGTGCCAGCAGGTCCACCCAGGAGACCCAGTACTTC
>NA|once|TRBV4-3|TRBJ1-1
CASSQAWGYDTEAFF
TGCGCCAGCAGCCAAGCGTGGGGTTATGACACTGAAGCTTTCTTT
>TRBD1|few|TRBV12-3/TRBV12-4|TRBJ2-2
CASTQTGSSTGELFF
TGTGCCAGCACCCAGACAGGGAGTAGCACCGGGGAGCTGTTTTTT
>NA|NA|TRBV5-1|TRBJ2-1
CASSLEIPYNEQFF
TGCGCCAGCAGCTTGGAAATCCCCTACAATGAGCAGTTCTTC
>TRBD1|NA|TRBV7-2|TRBJ2-5
CASSLRQGRKTQYF
TGTGCCAGCAGCTTAAGACAGGGCAGGAAGACCCAGTACTTC
>NA|NA|TRBV2|TRBJ2-1
CASSPNRGNNEQFF
TGTGCCAGCAGTCCTAACCGGGGTAACAATGAGCAGTTCTTC
>NA|few|TRBV11-1|TRBJ2-1
CASSAALAIPYNEQFF
TGTGCCAGCAGCGCGGCCCTAGCGATCCCCTACAATGAGCAGTTCTTC
>NA|once|TRBV5-1|TRBJ1-4
CASSGLVRRTTNEKLFF
TGCGCCAGCAGTGGTCTGGTCAGGCGGACAACTAATGAAAAACTGTTTTTT
>TRBD2|once|TRBV7-2|TRBJ2-7
CASSLDRGTSGRGQYF
TGTGCCAGCAGCTTAGATCGCGGGACTAGCGGGAGGGGGCAGTACTTC